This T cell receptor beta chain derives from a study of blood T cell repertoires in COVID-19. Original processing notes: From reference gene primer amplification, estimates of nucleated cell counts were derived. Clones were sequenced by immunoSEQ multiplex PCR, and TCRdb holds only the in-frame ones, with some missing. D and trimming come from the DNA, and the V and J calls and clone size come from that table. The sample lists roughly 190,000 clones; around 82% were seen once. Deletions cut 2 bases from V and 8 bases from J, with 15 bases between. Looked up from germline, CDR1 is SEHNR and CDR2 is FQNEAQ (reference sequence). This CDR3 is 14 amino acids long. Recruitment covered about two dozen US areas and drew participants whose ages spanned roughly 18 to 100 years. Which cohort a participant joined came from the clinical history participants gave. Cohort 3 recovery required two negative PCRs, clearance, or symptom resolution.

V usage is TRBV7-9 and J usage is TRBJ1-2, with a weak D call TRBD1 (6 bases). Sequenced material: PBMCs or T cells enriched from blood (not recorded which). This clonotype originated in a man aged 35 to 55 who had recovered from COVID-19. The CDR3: CASSLLTGNAGYTF. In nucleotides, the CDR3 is TGTGCCAGCAGCTTACTCACAGGGAACGCGGGCTACACCTTC.